This T cell receptor beta chain was retrieved from a study of T cells after yellow fever vaccination. Overall study context: SMART-Seq v4 Ultra Low Input handled preparation of low-cell-number fractions.

This clonotype showed up just a few times. Its antigen is currently unknown. One entry per CDR3 protein, called by TCRdb with MiXCR from the 5' RACE reads. The profile shows fewer than 450,000 distinct CDR3 sequences, approximately 3.9% of them singletons. Overall study findings and caveats: Subsequent to the booster, the majority of primary-vaccination clones reappeared (around 96% CD4, 85% to 90% CD8). Shared CD4/CD8 clonotypes were a small share, likely from convergent recombination. High-abundance clonotypes from the bulk population could contaminate FACS-sorted repertoires.

The source of this sequence is a young man who received the YFV17D yellow fever vaccine. The specimen comprised PBMCs, sampled 5 days after the yellow fever booster vaccination.

This CDR3 is CSARGTAKQETQYF. DNA of the CDR3: TGCAGTGCTAGAGGGACAGCAAAACAAGAGACCCAGTACTTC. V is TRBV20-1 and J is TRBJ2-5; D is possibly TRBD1 (6 bases). The germline V gene encodes CDR1 DFQATT and CDR2 SNEGSKA (reference sequence). V dropped 1 base and J dropped 2 bases, with 11 bases sitting between them. The CDR3 sequence is 14 residues long.